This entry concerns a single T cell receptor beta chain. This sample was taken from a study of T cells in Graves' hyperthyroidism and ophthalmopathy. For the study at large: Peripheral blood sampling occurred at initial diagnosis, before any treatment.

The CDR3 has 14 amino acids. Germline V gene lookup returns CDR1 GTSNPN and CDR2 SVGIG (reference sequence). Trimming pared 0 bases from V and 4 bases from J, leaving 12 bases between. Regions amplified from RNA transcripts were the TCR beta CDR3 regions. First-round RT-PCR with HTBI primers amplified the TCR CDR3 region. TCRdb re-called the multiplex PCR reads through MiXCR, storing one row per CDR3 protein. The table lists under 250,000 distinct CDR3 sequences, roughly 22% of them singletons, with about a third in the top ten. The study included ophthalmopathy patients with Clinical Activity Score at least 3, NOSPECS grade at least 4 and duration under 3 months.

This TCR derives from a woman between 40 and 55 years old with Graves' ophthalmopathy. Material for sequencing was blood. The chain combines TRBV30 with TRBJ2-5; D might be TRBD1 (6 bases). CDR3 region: CAWSVMGAGETQYF. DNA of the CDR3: TGTGCCTGGAGTGTCATGGGGGCCGGAGAGACCCAGTACTTC.